The next 3 T cell receptor beta chains were all read from a single sample in a study of chemoradiotherapy in HPV16-positive cancers. Only in-frame clones appear in the TCRdb table, and some are missing; sequencing was by immunoSEQ multiplex PCR. The sample shows about 5,200 clones, 85% of them seen only once. The starting material was tumor tissue, obtained from a patient who underwent chemoradiotherapy. The source is a human donor with HPV-associated anogenital cancer.

The chain is built from TRBV2 and TRBJ2-4; 14 bases fit TRBD2. Germline assignment: CDR1 SNHLY and CDR2 FYNNEI. The CDR3 runs to 19 residues. The V segment lost 5 bases and the J segment 0 bases; nucleotides outside the gene matches: 9. CDR3 amino acids: CASSPPTSGGALAKNIQYF. The CDR3 bases are TGTGCCAGCAGTCCCCCGACTAGCGGGGGGGCGCTAGCCAAAAACATTCAGTACTTC.

V and J are TRBV5-1 and TRBJ2-5; 8 bases are a match to TRBD2. Germline V CDR1 and CDR2: SGHRS, YFSETQ. The CDR3 runs to 16 residues. The J segment lost 4 bases and the V segment lost 0 bases, leaving 8 bases of the junction unmatched. CDR3 protein: CASSLVAGLSGETQYF. The CDR3 DNA follows: TGCGCCAGCAGCTTGGTAGCGGGGCTCTCGGGAGAGACCCAGTACTTC.

V gene TRBV9 combines with J gene TRBJ2-1, with 10 positions matching TRBD1. Per the germline V gene, CDR1 is SGDLS and CDR2 is YYNGEE. J gave up 5 bases and V 3 bases, and 8 bases lay outside the gene matches. This CDR3 spans 16 amino acids. The CDR3 spells CASSGLRDRGNNEQFF. CDR3 coding DNA: TGTGCCAGCAGCGGACTCCGGGACAGGGGAAACAATGAGCAGTTCTTC.